This T cell receptor beta chain was sequenced in a study of PD-L1 blockade in urothelial cancer. In the study overall: Analyzed time points were 3 weeks (second dose) and 6 weeks after therapy began.

Study-level results: Durable benefit accompanied greater 3-week expansion of tumor-associated blood clones.

Measured with immunoSEQ multiplex PCR; TCRdb has only the in-frame clones, and not every one. The sample carries roughly 30,000 clones, around nine tenths recorded once. CDR3 length: 18 residues. After removal of 6 bases from V and 4 bases from J, the junction contained 18 bases not matched to a gene. The germline V gene encodes CDR1 MNHEY and CDR2 SMNVEV (reference sequence). Concerning this clone itself: Its antigen is undetermined.

This chain joins TRBV27 and TRBJ2-5; 9 nucleotides align to TRBD1. The clonotype comes from a man aged 50 to 60 with urothelial cancer. Material: PBMCs, obtained around atezolizumab (anti-PD-L1) treatment. The CDR3 nucleotides are TGTGCCAGCAGAACTAACTACGGACAGGGGAAAAGGGGAGAGACCCAGTACTTC. Translation gives CASRTNYGQGKRGETQYF.